A selection of T cell receptor beta chains follows, all from one sample in a study of T-cell memory formation after mild COVID-19. TCRdb called the 5' RACE reads again in MiXCR, with one record for every CDR3 protein. The table records 35,000 to 45,000 distinct CDR3 sequences, roughly 8% of them present only once. Sequencing input: PBMCs or a T cell subset sorted from them (not recorded which). The receptors come from a man aged 18 to 30 who had mild COVID-19 (a few samples of this study predate the infection). Cell type and time point are not known. Both conserved end residues are part of each CDR3. Each record gives: clone size, J gene, D gene, V gene, CDR3 protein, CDR3 DNA. A D gene is named only where the DNA matches it firmly. Rows give clone size only sometimes, using once, few, many, or a class for an expanded clone.

>few|TRBJ2-3|NA|TRBV29-1
CSLIFADTQYF
TGCAGCCTCATCTTTGCAGATACGCAGTATTTT
>NA|TRBJ2-1|TRBD2|TRBV7-8
CASSLGGLAEIPNEQFF
TGTGCCAGCAGCTTAGGGGGACTAGCGGAGATTCCCAATGAGCAGTTCTTC
>NA|TRBJ2-3|NA|TRBV7-2
CASSARTDTQYF
TGTGCCAGCAGCGCGCGAACAGATACGCAGTATTTT
>few|TRBJ1-1|NA|TRBV28
CASMGAGSTEAFF
TGTGCCAGCATGGGCGCAGGGAGCACTGAAGCTTTCTTT
>few|TRBJ2-2|NA|TRBV27
CASSRLGSNTGELFF
TGTGCCAGCAGTCGACTAGGATCGAACACCGGGGAGCTGTTTTTT
>NA|TRBJ1-3|NA|TRBV11-1
CASSLDWISGNTIYF
TGTGCCAGCAGCCTCGACTGGATCTCTGGAAACACCATATATTTT
>many|TRBJ2-1|NA|TRBV5-6
CASSLRTKRQFF
TGTGCCAGCAGCTTACGTACTAAAAGGCAGTTCTTC
>many|TRBJ2-2|NA|TRBV4-2
CASSSDLLNTGELFF
TGTGCCAGCAGCTCTGACCTCCTTAACACCGGGGAGCTGTTTTTT
>NA|TRBJ2-2|NA|TRBV12-3/TRBV12-4
CASSPSAGELFF
TGTGCCAGCAGCCCTAGCGCCGGGGAGCTGTTTTTT
>many|TRBJ2-1|TRBD2|TRBV29-1
CSVQRLAGSYNEQFF
TGCAGCGTTCAAAGACTAGCCGGCTCCTACAATGAGCAGTTCTTC
>few|TRBJ2-2|NA|TRBV27
CASSRTYNTGELFF
TGTGCCAGCAGCCGGACTTACAACACCGGGGAGCTGTTTTTT
>few|TRBJ1-1|NA|TRBV2
CASSEGLGAFF
TGTGCCAGCAGTGAGGGGCTTGGGGCTTTCTTT
>many|TRBJ1-5|TRBD1|TRBV20-1
CSAKSGGDNQPQHF
TGCAGTGCCAAATCAGGGGGGGACAATCAGCCCCAGCATTTT
>many|TRBJ1-6|NA|TRBV5-1
CASSLVGSDSPLHF
TGCGCCAGCAGCTTGGTAGGGAGTGATTCACCCCTCCACTTT
>few|TRBJ2-3|NA|TRBV5-1
CASSLEAGRRDTQYF
TGCGCCAGCAGCTTGGAGGCGGGGCGGCGGGATACGCAGTATTTT
>NA|TRBJ1-2|NA|TRBV25-1
CASSDGYGYTF
TGTGCCAGCAGTGATGGCTATGGCTACACCTTC